A selection of T cell receptor beta chains follows, all from one sample in a study of vaccination effects on CD4 cells after COVID-19. Which antigens these TCRs recognize remains unknown. Sequencing was performed with immunoSEQ multiplex PCR; in TCRdb, only in-frame clones are kept and a portion is missing. This table holds around 26,000 clones, nearly 75% found once. The specimen was CD4+ T cells from PBMCs cultured without peptide, collected before COVID-19 vaccination. Every receptor here comes from a human donor who received a COVID-19 vaccine. Both conserved end residues are part of each CDR3. D genes are given only for firm matches. Size is stated for part of the rows, as once, few or many counts, or as a class when the clone is expanded.

>TRBV3-1/TRBV3-2|TRBD2|17|TRBJ2-3|once
CASSQDVGAGGGGTQYF
TGTGCCAGCAGCCAAGATGTAGGAGCGGGAGGAGGCGGTACGCAGTATTTT
>TRBV12-5|NA|11|TRBJ1-1|NA
CASGFDREAFF
TGTGCTAGTGGTTTTGACAGAGAGGCTTTCTTT
>TRBV4-2|TRBD2|18|TRBJ2-3|few
CASSQDPPSGGSTDTQYF
TGTGCCAGCAGCCAAGATCCCCCTAGCGGGGGCAGCACAGATACGCAGTATTTT
>TRBV7-9|TRBD1|15|TRBJ2-3|once
CASSWGQGRTDTQYF
TGTGCCAGCAGCTGGGGACAGGGCCGCACAGATACGCAGTATTTT
>TRBV6-5|TRBD1|14|TRBJ1-2|NA
CASSLDRGNYGYTF
TGTGCCAGCAGTTTGGACAGGGGGAACTATGGCTACACCTTC
>TRBV6-1|TRBD1|14|TRBJ1-2|NA
CASSESDRNYGYTF
TGTGCCAGCAGTGAATCGGACAGGAACTATGGCTACACCTTC
>TRBV27|TRBD2|15|TRBJ2-1|NA
CASNKREAPYNEQFF
TGTGCCAGCAATAAACGGGAGGCGCCGTACAATGAGCAGTTCTTC
>TRBV18|NA|15|TRBJ2-3|NA
CASSPARSDTDTQYF
TGTGCCAGCTCACCCGCTAGAAGTGACACAGATACGCAGTATTTT
>TRBV3-1/TRBV3-2|NA|14|TRBJ1-1|NA
CASSQDLGGYEAFF
TGTGCCAGCAGCCAAGATCTGGGCGGTTATGAAGCTTTCTTT
>TRBV20-1|TRBD2|15|TRBJ2-2|NA
CSASIAGANTGELFF
TGCAGTGCTAGTATAGCGGGAGCGAACACCGGGGAGCTGTTTTTT
>TRBV19|NA|14|TRBJ1-1|NA
CASSISGVNTEAFF
TGTGCCAGTAGTATATCGGGCGTAAACACTGAAGCTTTCTTT
>TRBV7-9|NA|10|TRBJ1-2|NA
CASSSYGYTF
TGTGCCAGCAGCAGCTATGGCTACACCTTC
>TRBV5-6|NA|15|TRBJ1-2|few
CASRDGAEGNYGYTF
TGTGCCAGCAGAGACGGGGCCGAGGGTAACTATGGCTACACCTTC
>TRBV4-1|NA|12|TRBJ1-2|NA
CASSQEAYGYTF
TGCGCCAGCAGCCAAGAAGCTTATGGCTACACCTTC
>TRBV9|NA|15|TRBJ2-4|once
CASSVGSLAKNIQYF
TGTGCCAGCAGCGTAGGCTCCTTAGCCAAAAACATTCAGTACTTC
>TRBV6-1|TRBD1|17|TRBJ1-6|NA
CASSDYPPGQGVSPLHF
TGTGCCAGCAGTGACTACCCCCCGGGACAGGGTGTTTCACCCCTCCACTTT
>TRBV5-6|NA|12|TRBJ1-2|NA
CASSPSSYGYTF
TGTGCCAGCAGCCCCTCCTCCTATGGCTACACCTTC
>TRBV5-1|TRBD1|14|TRBJ1-5|NA
CASSSEGAHQPQHF
TGCGCCAGCAGCTCGGAGGGGGCCCATCAGCCCCAGCATTTT
>TRBV28|NA|14|TRBJ2-2|few
CASSWSGGTGELFF
TGTGCCAGCAGTTGGAGCGGCGGAACCGGGGAGCTGTTTTTT
>TRBV12-3/TRBV12-4|TRBD1|13|TRBJ1-1|once
CASDGGGGGKAFF
TGTGCCAGCGATGGGGGAGGGGGCGGAAAAGCTTTCTTT
>TRBV15|TRBD1|14|TRBJ1-2|NA
CATSGRTGDYGYTF
TGTGCCACCAGCGGAAGGACAGGGGACTATGGCTACACCTTC
>TRBV5-4|NA|17|TRBJ2-2|NA
CASSFFRHSTNTGELFF
TGTGCCAGCAGCTTTTTTCGTCATTCCACGAACACCGGGGAGCTGTTTTTT
>TRBV10-3|NA|17|TRBJ2-1|NA
CAISELNQGPGYNEQFF
TGTGCCATCAGTGAGCTCAACCAGGGGCCCGGGTACAATGAGCAGTTCTTC
>TRBV6-6|NA|14|TRBJ1-5|NA
CASTHQELNQPQHF
TGTGCCAGCACTCATCAGGAGCTCAATCAGCCCCAGCATTTT
>TRBV19|NA|17|TRBJ1-5|NA
CASSISGAGPLYQPQHF
TGTGCCAGTAGTATATCGGGGGCTGGCCCCCTCTATCAGCCCCAGCATTTT
>TRBV7-2|NA|13|TRBJ1-2|NA
CASSLQNNYGYTF
TGTGCCAGCAGCTTACAGAATAACTATGGCTACACCTTC
>TRBV20-1|NA|14|TRBJ2-7|NA
CSAIEGLGSYEQYF
TGCAGTGCTATTGAGGGATTGGGCTCCTACGAGCAGTACTTC
>TRBV30|TRBD1|10|TRBJ1-2|NA
CAWDRGGYTF
TGTGCCTGGGACAGGGGCGGCTACACCTTC
>TRBV15|NA|14|TRBJ2-3|NA
CATSRDIGVDTQYF
TGTGCCACCAGCAGAGATATTGGGGTGGATACGCAGTATTTT
>TRBV21-1|NA|15|TRBJ2-2|NA
CASSVQGALTGELFF
TGTGCCAGCAGCGTACAGGGGGCTCTCACCGGGGAGCTGTTTTTT
>TRBV3-1/TRBV3-2|TRBD1|18|TRBJ1-5|NA
CASTWRDRGACGNQPQHF
TGTGCCAGCACCTGGAGGGACAGGGGGGCCTGTGGCAATCAGCCCCAGCATTTT
>TRBV29-1|TRBD2|14|TRBJ2-3|medium-sized
CSVRGGGYADTQYF
TGCAGCGTTCGGGGGGGAGGTTATGCAGATACGCAGTATTTT
>TRBV4-3|TRBD2|22|TRBJ2-5|NA
CASSQGPAGGSRWDGVQETQYF
TGCGCCAGCAGCCAAGGTCCGGCGGGGGGGTCTCGATGGGATGGGGTTCAAGAGACCCAGTACTTC
>TRBV11-1|TRBD1|14|TRBJ2-7|NA
CASSPGQRGLGQYF
TGTGCCAGCAGCCCGGGACAGAGGGGTCTAGGGCAGTACTTC
>TRBV6-2/TRBV6-3|NA|15|TRBJ2-5|once
CASSKTRTVQETQYF
TGTGCCAGCAGTAAGACAAGGACAGTACAAGAGACCCAGTACTTC
>TRBV4-3|TRBD2|17|TRBJ2-3|NA
CASSRDRLAGGTDTQYF
TGCGCCAGCAGCCGAGACAGACTAGCGGGGGGGACAGATACGCAGTATTTT
>TRBV5-6|NA|14|TRBJ1-5|NA
CASSLLRGDQPQHF
TGTGCCAGCAGCTTGCTGAGAGGGGATCAGCCCCAGCATTTT
>TRBV30|TRBD1|16|TRBJ1-5|NA
CAWSVRDRGGYQPQHF
TGTGCCTGGAGTGTACGGGACAGGGGAGGCTATCAGCCCCAGCATTTT
>TRBV4-3|NA|16|TRBJ1-1|few
CASSQGRGSWGAEAFF
TGCGCCAGCAGCCAGGGCCGGGGGTCCTGGGGAGCCGAAGCTTTCTTT
>TRBV27|NA|13|TRBJ2-7|NA
CASSSQGEGEQYF
TGTGCCAGCAGTTCTCAGGGGGAGGGCGAGCAGTACTTC
>TRBV19|NA|15|TRBJ1-4|NA
CASSILSGNNEKLFF
TGTGCCAGTAGTATCCTCTCCGGGAATAATGAAAAACTGTTTTTT
>TRBV11-2|TRBD2|19|TRBJ2-3|once
CASSSPEPSGRSVSDTQYF
TGTGCCAGCAGCTCACCCGAGCCTAGCGGGAGAAGTGTTTCAGATACGCAGTATTTT